This TCR beta chain emerged from a study of cytomegalovirus exposure and HLA in healthy donors. Study conclusions and caveats: Reportedly, a later analysis found an Asian-associated ancestry cluster had fewer N-insertions than the roughly 630-donor mean. Later analysis indicated greater clonal expansion among HLA-associated TCR beta chains than among equally common other chains. Researchers reportedly found TCR beta sequences accurately predicted most subjects' HLA-A and HLA-B alleles. An observed cluster of highly shared sequence variants was recorded as a likely sequencing artifact.

Germline CDR1 and CDR2: SGHNT and YYREEE (reference sequence). The V and J ends lost 4 bases and 12 bases, in that order; junction bases with no gene match: 10. The CDR3 is 15 amino acids. The study ran its PCR with 60 Vbeta and 13 Jbeta primers. Clones were read by immunoSEQ multiplex PCR, and TCRdb kept only the in-frame ones, dropping some. This table has about 100,000 clones, 70% to 80% appearing once. As for this clone: Its matching antigen is unknown.

This chain joins TRBV5-4 and TRBJ2-1; 13 bases fit TRBD2. The specimen sequenced was PBMCs. This TCR was recovered from a female donor in good health and CMV-seropositive. The DNA of the CDR3 is TGTGCCAGCAGCCCCGGCGGAAGACTAGCGGGAGGGCAGTTCTTC. Encoded protein: CASSPGGRLAGGQFF.